This T cell receptor (beta chain) was obtained from a study of metastatic and nonmetastatic thyroid tumors. On the study more broadly: Malignant thyroid and benign thyroid patients provided blood and tumor or nodule tissue whose repertoires were compared. Study-level points and caveats: According to reports, the diversity of TCR beta was significantly higher in malignant thyroid tumors than in benign nodules, and this held in both blood and tumor samples.

Germline V CDR1 and CDR2: SGHTA, FQGNSA. J gave up 10 bases and V 2 bases, and 20 bases lay outside the gene matches. CDR3 length equals 18 residues. Thyroid surgery took place with no prior treatment in any patient. TCRdb reprocessed the PCR reads via MiXCR. The sample contains about 92,000 clones, about 15% of which appear only once. This clone showed up many times. Its antigen remains unknown. The chain joins TRBV7-2 to TRBJ2-4; 7 nucleotides agree with TRBD2. This sequence originates from a female donor with papillary thyroid cancer or a benign thyroid nodule (not recorded which). Some clones in this sample may be carry-over from other donors' samples. Material for sequencing was blood. This chain's CDR3 is CASSLRITSGARDRIQYF. The CDR3 nucleotides read TGTGCCAGCAGCTTAAGGATCACGAGCGGGGCCCGGGATAGGATTCAGTACTTC.